A single sample gave rise to the 21 T cell receptor beta chains below, sequenced in a study of cytomegalovirus exposure and HLA in healthy donors. Primers for the PCR totalled 60 Vbeta and 13 Jbeta. Method: immunoSEQ multiplex PCR; TCRdb's copy keeps in-frame clones and lacks some. The table records about 98,000 clones, about 83% of them present only once. The sample comprised PBMCs. Receptor source: a man in his fifties or sixties in good health and CMV-seropositive.

In this sample, this clone turned up once. The chain uses TRBV19 and TRBJ1-5; maybe TRBD1 (6 bases). The CDR3 loop spans 15 amino acids. The germline CDR1 and CDR2 sequences are LNHDA and SQIVND (reference sequence). Trimming removed 0 bases from V and 2 bases from J, with 8 bases in between. The CDR3 region is CASSIEQGGNQPQHF. The CDR3 nucleotides are TGTGCCAGTAGTATAGAACAGGGCGGCAATCAGCCCCAGCATTTT. Supplemented by reference TRBV19 and TRBJ1-5, the full variable domain reads DGGITQSPKYLFRKEGQNVTLSCEQNLNHDAMYWYRQDPGQGLRLIYYSQIVNDFQKGDIAEGYSVSREKKESFPLTVTSAQKNPTAFYLCASSIEQGGNQPQHFGDGTRLSIL.

This clone was counted between two and nine times. Other nucleotide sequences in the sample specify the same CDR3. This chain uses TRBV5-1 with TRBJ2-5, with 7 bases identical to TRBD2. The V and J ends lost 0 bases and 5 bases, in that order; junction bases with no gene match: 1. This CDR3 is 13 amino acids long. Germline V lookup: CDR1 SGHRS, CDR2 YFSETQ. In DNA, the CDR3 is TGCGCCAGCAGCTTGGCCGGGGGGGAGACCCAGTACTTC. It encodes CASSLAGGETQYF. The entire variable domain, with the rest obtained from reference TRBV5-1 and TRBJ2-5, is as follows: KAGVTQTPRYLIKTRGQQVTLSCSPISGHRSVSWYQQTPGQGLQFLFEYFSETQRNKGNFPGRFSGRQFSNSRSEMNVSTLELGDSALYLCASSLAGGETQYFGPGTRLLVL.

The chain joins TRBV7-3 to TRBJ2-3; TRBD2 agrees at 13 bases. Germline V lookup: CDR1 SGHTA, CDR2 FQGTGA. The CDR3 covers 14 residues. Losses at the gene ends were 10 bases for V and 4 bases for J; bases not matched to a gene: 5. Written as DNA, the CDR3 is TGTGCCACTTCGACTAGCGGGGGGTCAGATACGCAGTATTTT. Residues: CATSTSGGSDTQYF.

The rearrangement joins TRBV9 to TRBJ2-5; 9 bases line up with TRBD1. With 7 bases clipped from V and 4 bases from J, the junction kept 11 bases outside the gene matches. The CDR3 spans 15 residues. Germline V CDR1 and CDR2: SGDLS, YYNGEE. Here the CDR3 reads CASALHRGPGETQYF. CDR3 DNA: TGTGCCAGCGCCCTTCACAGGGGGCCCGGAGAGACCCAGTACTTC. The variable domain in full, completed from reference TRBV9 and TRBJ2-5, reads DSGVTQTPKHLITATGQRVTLRCSPRSGDLSVYWYQQSLDQGLQFLIQYYNGEERAKGNILERFSAQQFPDLHSELNLSSLELGDSALYFCASALHRGPGETQYFGPGTRLLVL.

This chain links TRBV18 with TRBJ2-7, with 7 positions matching TRBD2. This CDR3 has 14 residues. The V and J ends lost 3 bases and 3 bases, in that order; junction bases with no gene match: 5. Germline V gene sequence: CDR1 KGHSH, CDR2 LQKENI. The CDR3 region is CASSPGRGDYEQYF. As DNA, the CDR3 is TGTGCCAGCTCACCGGGGAGGGGCGACTACGAGCAGTACTTC.

The chain joins TRBV30 to TRBJ2-3, with 7 bases aligning to TRBD2. Germline V gene data show CDR1 as GTSNPN and CDR2 as SVGIG (reference sequence). The CDR3 runs 17 residues. J lost 4 bases, V lost 2 bases, and 15 bases had no gene match. This CDR3 reads CAWSPHPWEGGSDTQYF. The CDR3 coding sequence is TGTGCCTGGAGTCCCCACCCATGGGAGGGAGGCTCAGATACGCAGTATTTT.

The chain has TRBV19 and TRBJ1-1; D remains unclear. Trimming cost V 4 bases and J 1 base, with 10 bases left between them. The CDR3 runs 14 residues. Per germline, CDR1 LNHDA and CDR2 SQIVND (reference sequence). The CDR3 here is CASSTLHENTEAFF. For the CDR3, the DNA is TGTGCCAGTAGTACTTTACACGAGAACACTGAAGCTTTCTTT.

The chain uses TRBV6-5 and TRBJ1-2; 9 nucleotides align to TRBD1. The trim removed 7 bases at V and 5 bases at J, leaving 8 bases unmatched. This CDR3 spans 14 amino acids. The germline CDR1 and CDR2 sequences are MNHEY and SVGAGI. CDR3 coding DNA: TGTGCCAGCAAACCGGGACAGGGCGCGTATGGCTACACCTTC. It encodes CASKPGQGAYGYTF.

The chain employs TRBV7-9 and TRBJ2-3; 15 bases match TRBD2. CDR1 and CDR2 (germline): SEHNR, FQNEAQ (reference sequence). The CDR3 extends over 19 amino acids. Trimming at V came to 5 bases and at J to 4 bases, leaving 13 bases not matched to a gene. The CDR3 DNA reads TGTGCCAGCAGCGCGCCGTTAGGGACTAGCGGGGGGCTCCCAGATACGCAGTATTTT. Translation gives CASSAPLGTSGGLPDTQYF.

This clone was detected only a few times. This sequence joins TRBV30 and TRBJ2-1, with 8 bases lining up with TRBD2. The length of the CDR3 is 15 residues. Germline trimming cut 3 bases from V and 0 bases from J; bases unmatched to any gene: 4. CDR1 and CDR2 (germline): GTSNPN, SVGIG (reference sequence). For the CDR3, the DNA is TGTGCCTGGAGATACAGCGGGGGCTCCTACAATGAGCAGTTCTTC. Encoded protein: CAWRYSGGSYNEQFF.

This CDR3 reads CASSLVATADTQYF. CDR3 in DNA: TGTGCCAGCAGCTTAGTTGCAACTGCAGATACGCAGTATTTT. The rearrangement uses TRBV11-2 and TRBJ2-3; no clear D gene. The CDR3 runs to 14 residues. Germline CDR1 reads SGHAT; CDR2 reads FQNNGV. The V gene lost 1 base and the J gene lost 4 bases, with 9 bases spanning the gap.

For the CDR3, the DNA is TGTGCCAGCAGCCACCGGGCGGGGTTTGCGGTGGAGCAGTTCTTC. Amino acids: CASSHRAGFAVEQFF. The J gene is TRBJ2-1, the V gene TRBV11-3; D perhaps matches TRBD2 (6 bases). The CDR3 is made up of 15 amino acids. Trimming pared 5 bases from V and 10 bases from J, leaving 21 bases between. Germline V lookup: CDR1 SGHNT, CDR2 YENEEA.

The V and J genes are TRBV30 and TRBJ2-2, with D tentatively TRBD2 (5 bases). CDR3 size: 16 residues. The V end was cut by 2 bases, the J end by 5 bases, with 18 bases between. Per germline, CDR1 GTSNPN and CDR2 SVGIG (reference sequence). The CDR3 DNA reads as TGTGCCTGGAGTCCCACTAGACACAGCGTTACCGGGGAGCTGTTTTTT. Encoded protein: CAWSPTRHSVTGELFF.

The chain uses TRBV11-2 and TRBJ2-7; perhaps TRBD1 as D (7 bases). The CDR3 loop spans 15 amino acids. Looked up from germline, CDR1 is SGHAT and CDR2 is FQNNGV. Trimming took off 4 bases at V and 3 bases at J, with 16 bases between the two ends. DNA for the CDR3: TGTGCCAGCAGCTCAGTGCGGGGACAGAACTACGAGCAGTACTTC. Protein product: CASSSVRGQNYEQYF.

V and J are TRBV5-6 and TRBJ1-1, with TRBD1 as a possible D gene (5 bases). The germline gives CDR1 SGHDT, CDR2 YYEEEE. V shed 3 bases and J shed 6 bases, with 18 bases lying between them. This CDR3 is built from 15 residues. CDR3 DNA: TGTGCCAGCAGCTATCGGGGGGGGTCCAACGCTGAAGCTTTCTTT. This translates into CASSYRGGSNAEAFF.

The chain uses TRBV27 and TRBJ1-2; maybe TRBD1 (6 bases). Germline V gene data show CDR1 as MNHEY and CDR2 as SMNVEV (reference sequence). The CDR3 extends over 15 amino acids. V was clipped by 3 bases and J by 4 bases, with 15 bases between them. This CDR3 is CASSFTGTPLYGYTF. The CDR3, as DNA: TGTGCCAGCAGTTTCACAGGGACCCCCCTCTATGGCTACACCTTC.

Points on this clone: Distinct nucleotide sequences in the sample also encode this CDR3. The J gene is TRBJ2-4, the V gene TRBV10-3; TRBD1 matches at 9 bases. The germline V gene encodes CDR1 ENHRY and CDR2 SYGVKD. The CDR3 has 17 amino acids. Trimming at V came to 3 bases and at J to 0 bases, leaving 6 bases not matched to a gene. The DNA for the CDR3 is TGTGCCATCAGTGACGGGACAGGGAATCTAGCCAAAAACATTCAGTACTTC. Translation: CAISDGTGNLAKNIQYF.

This clone came up a few times. The chain combines TRBV12-5 with TRBJ1-5; 8 nucleotides line up with TRBD1. The CDR3 has 18 amino acids. V trimming: 1 base; J trimming: 3 bases; junction bases outside the gene matches: 11. Per the germline V gene, CDR1 is LGHNT and CDR2 is FRNRAP. The CDR3 loop reads CASGLDGQGTRYNQPQHF. Written as DNA, the CDR3 is TGTGCTAGTGGTTTGGATGGACAGGGTACACGATACAATCAGCCCCAGCATTTT.

V and J are TRBV5-1 and TRBJ2-3; TRBD2 matches at 7 bases. The CDR3 is 16 amino acids. J was trimmed by 2 bases and V by 1 base; bases with no gene match: 7. The V gene's germline CDR1 is SGHRS and CDR2 YFSETQ. CDR3 DNA: TGCGCCAGCAGCTTGAGAACTAGCGCCTCCACAGATACGCAGTATTTT. Amino acids: CASSLRTSASTDTQYF.

This clone came up a few times. The chain has TRBV27 and TRBJ1-5; tentative D call: TRBD1 (5 bases). Germline V CDR1 and CDR2: MNHEY, SMNVEV (reference sequence). Trimming took off 3 bases at V and 7 bases at J, with 13 bases between the two ends. The CDR3 covers 14 residues. The DNA for the CDR3 is TGTGCCAGCAGTTTTAGTCAGACAGAACAGCCCCAGCATTTT. This encodes CASSFSQTEQPQHF.

The V gene is TRBV11-3, the J gene TRBJ2-1; TRBD2 agrees at 11 bases. The CDR3 totals 16 residues. J gave up 4 bases and V 5 bases, and 7 bases lay outside the gene matches. Germline CDR1 and CDR2: SGHNT and YENEEA. CDR3: CASSVTSGGAYNEQFF. CDR3 nucleotides: TGTGCCAGCAGCGTCACTAGCGGGGGCGCTTACAATGAGCAGTTCTTC.